Sequencing of this T cell receptor beta chain was carried out in a study of metastatic and nonmetastatic thyroid tumors. Before thyroid surgery, none of the patients had received any treatment. The CDR3 covers 13 residues. Germline V gene sequence: CDR1 SGDLS, CDR2 YYNGEE. V gave up 6 bases and J gave up 4 bases, with 8 bases separating them. TCRdb ran MiXCR on the PCR reads. The table shows 30,000 or so clones, with less than 30% occurring only once. The TCR sequence derives from a female donor with papillary thyroid cancer or a benign thyroid nodule (not recorded which). Some clones in this sample may be carry-over from other donors' samples. The sequencing input was blood. This chain joins TRBV9 and TRBJ2-6; possible D gene TRBD2, 5 bases. This CDR3 is CASTGVGANVLTF. The CDR3 DNA reads as TGTGCCAGCACCGGGGTGGGGGCCAACGTCCTGACTTTC.